The rows below give T cell receptor beta chains drawn from one sample of a study of radiation and T cells in renal cell carcinoma. Libraries were prepared by immunoSEQ multiplex PCR; TCRdb keeps only in-frame clonotypes and omits some of them. The sample contains 20,000 to 30,000 clones, about 84% of which appear only once. This specimen consisted of blood, obtained from a patient whose treatment included radiotherapy and nephrectomy. The receptors here all came from a man between 60 and 70 years old with renal cell carcinoma. CDR3s include the opening cysteine and the closing phenylalanine or tryptophan. The D gene is left open where the match is weak. The size field is filled for only some rows; it gives once, few, many or a size class.

abundance: .; d_gene: TRBD1; v_gene: TRBV6-1; j_gene: TRBJ1-5; CDR3aa: CASSDGTGSQPQHF; CDR3nt: TGTGCCAGCAGTGACGGGACAGGGAGTCAGCCCCAGCATTTT
abundance: .; d_gene: .; v_gene: TRBV15; j_gene: TRBJ2-5; CDR3aa: CATSRDLGGTKVQETQYF; CDR3nt: TGTGCCACCAGCAGAGATCTGGGAGGGACAAAGGTTCAAGAGACCCAGTACTTC
abundance: .; d_gene: .; v_gene: TRBV19; j_gene: TRBJ1-5; CDR3aa: CASSIRGWGNQPQHF; CDR3nt: TGTGCCAGTAGTATCCGGGGGTGGGGGAATCAGCCCCAGCATTTT
abundance: few; d_gene: TRBD2; v_gene: TRBV19; j_gene: TRBJ2-1; CDR3aa: CASSISSGENNEQFF; CDR3nt: TGTGCCAGTAGTATCTCTAGCGGAGAAAACAATGAGCAGTTCTTC
abundance: .; d_gene: .; v_gene: TRBV11-2; j_gene: TRBJ2-4; CDR3aa: CASSPGPALAKNIQYF; CDR3nt: TGTGCCAGCAGCCCTGGGCCCGCCCTAGCCAAAAACATTCAGTACTTC
abundance: .; d_gene: .; v_gene: TRBV11-2; j_gene: TRBJ1-1; CDR3aa: CASSWGQMNTEAFF; CDR3nt: TGTGCCAGCAGCTGGGGACAAATGAACACTGAAGCTTTCTTT
abundance: .; d_gene: TRBD1; v_gene: TRBV5-5; j_gene: TRBJ1-5; CDR3aa: CASSGGTGAVNQPQHF; CDR3nt: TGTGCCAGCAGCGGGGGGACAGGGGCGGTCAATCAGCCCCAGCATTTT
abundance: .; d_gene: TRBD1; v_gene: TRBV9; j_gene: TRBJ1-2; CDR3aa: CASTTDRGINGYTF; CDR3nt: TGTGCCAGCACCACGGACAGGGGCATCAATGGCTACACCTTC
abundance: .; d_gene: .; v_gene: TRBV2; j_gene: TRBJ1-2; CDR3aa: CASSEGPGGPYGYTF; CDR3nt: TGTGCCAGCAGTGAAGGCCCCGGGGGCCCTTATGGCTACACCTTC
abundance: few; d_gene: .; v_gene: TRBV7-9; j_gene: TRBJ1-2; CDR3aa: CASSLMAAHYGYTF; CDR3nt: TGTGCCAGCAGCTTAATGGCAGCGCACTATGGCTACACCTTC
abundance: .; d_gene: .; v_gene: TRBV2; j_gene: TRBJ2-5; CDR3aa: CASSGLELAQYF; CDR3nt: TGTGCCAGCAGTGGATTGGAACTAGCCCAGTACTTC
abundance: few; d_gene: .; v_gene: TRBV30; j_gene: TRBJ1-6; CDR3aa: CAWSVRAGQATLHF; CDR3nt: TGTGCCTGGAGTGTAAGGGCAGGGCAGGCGACCCTCCACTTT
abundance: .; d_gene: .; v_gene: TRBV7-2; j_gene: TRBJ1-2; CDR3aa: CASSLPGQTRGYTF; CDR3nt: TGTGCCAGCAGCTTACCCGGACAGACCAGAGGCTACACCTTC
abundance: .; d_gene: .; v_gene: TRBV5-4; j_gene: TRBJ2-4; CDR3aa: CASSLATGSGGGKNIQYF; CDR3nt: TGTGCCAGCAGCTTGGCTACGGGTTCAGGAGGGGGCAAGAACATTCAGTACTTC
abundance: .; d_gene: .; v_gene: TRBV7-8; j_gene: TRBJ2-5; CDR3aa: CASSLYQETQYF; CDR3nt: TGCGCCAGCAGCTTATACCAAGAGACCCAGTACTTC
abundance: few; d_gene: .; v_gene: TRBV30; j_gene: TRBJ1-3; CDR3aa: CAWHRESSGNTIYF; CDR3nt: TGTGCCTGGCACAGGGAGAGTAGTGGAAACACCATATATTTT
abundance: .; d_gene: .; v_gene: TRBV6-5; j_gene: TRBJ2-7; CDR3aa: CASPGTSYEQYF; CDR3nt: TGTGCCAGTCCCGGGACCTCCTACGAGCAGTACTTC
abundance: .; d_gene: TRBD2; v_gene: TRBV15; j_gene: TRBJ2-1; CDR3aa: CATSRGLADYNEQFF; CDR3nt: TGTGCCACCAGCAGGGGACTAGCGGACTACAATGAGCAGTTCTTC
abundance: .; d_gene: TRBD2; v_gene: TRBV6-5; j_gene: TRBJ2-7; CDR3aa: CASSPSGTRYEQYF; CDR3nt: TGTGCCAGCAGTCCCAGCGGGACCCGCTACGAGCAGTACTTC
abundance: .; d_gene: TRBD1; v_gene: TRBV10-3; j_gene: TRBJ1-1; CDR3aa: CAISERGRELTEAFF; CDR3nt: TGTGCCATCAGTGAGAGGGGGCGAGAATTGACTGAAGCTTTCTTT
abundance: .; d_gene: .; v_gene: TRBV6-5; j_gene: TRBJ1-1; CDR3aa: CASSYVGEAFF; CDR3nt: TGTGCCAGCAGTTACGTCGGGGAAGCTTTCTTT
abundance: .; d_gene: .; v_gene: TRBV21-1; j_gene: TRBJ1-1; CDR3aa: CASSKALGGAFTEAFF; CDR3nt: TGTGCCAGCAGCAAAGCTCTCGGGGGCGCCTTTACTGAAGCTTTCTTT
abundance: .; d_gene: .; v_gene: TRBV7-2; j_gene: TRBJ2-3; CDR3aa: CASSFFGPSTDTQYF; CDR3nt: TGTGCCAGCAGCTTCTTCGGCCCAAGCACAGATACGCAGTATTTT
abundance: once; d_gene: TRBD2; v_gene: TRBV2; j_gene: TRBJ2-1; CDR3aa: CASSAGLAGGDNEQFF; CDR3nt: TGTGCCAGCAGTGCGGGGCTAGCGGGGGGCGACAATGAGCAGTTCTTC
abundance: .; d_gene: .; v_gene: TRBV27; j_gene: TRBJ2-7; CDR3aa: CASSDGTGQLYEQYF; CDR3nt: TGTGCCAGCAGTGACGGGACCGGACAGCTCTACGAGCAGTACTTC
abundance: .; d_gene: TRBD1; v_gene: TRBV5-4; j_gene: TRBJ2-1; CDR3aa: CATRQGMKNEQFF; CDR3nt: TGTGCCACCCGACAGGGGATGAAAAATGAGCAGTTCTTC
abundance: .; d_gene: TRBD2; v_gene: TRBV5-1; j_gene: TRBJ2-1; CDR3aa: CASSLDGGGTYNEQFF; CDR3nt: TGCGCCAGCAGCTTGGACGGCGGGGGGACATACAATGAGCAGTTCTTC
abundance: few; d_gene: .; v_gene: TRBV6-1; j_gene: TRBJ1-2; CDR3aa: CASTWGGSYGYTF; CDR3nt: TGTGCCAGCACCTGGGGAGGAAGCTATGGCTACACCTTC
abundance: .; d_gene: .; v_gene: TRBV27; j_gene: TRBJ1-1; CDR3aa: CASSSALNTEAFF; CDR3nt: TGTGCCAGCAGTTCGGCCCTGAACACTGAAGCTTTCTTT
abundance: .; d_gene: TRBD1; v_gene: TRBV30; j_gene: TRBJ2-7; CDR3aa: CAWKPPGQSSKRQDF; CDR3nt: TGTGCCTGGAAGCCTCCGGGACAGTCTTCTAAGAGGCAAGACTTC
abundance: .; d_gene: .; v_gene: TRBV5-6; j_gene: TRBJ2-7; CDR3aa: CASSRTSYEQYF; CDR3nt: TGTGCCAGCAGCCGGACCTCCTACGAGCAGTACTTC
abundance: .; d_gene: .; v_gene: TRBV6-1; j_gene: TRBJ2-6; CDR3aa: CASYRLGFGANVLTF; CDR3nt: TGTGCCAGTTATCGTTTAGGGTTTGGGGCCAACGTCCTGACTTTC
abundance: .; d_gene: TRBD1; v_gene: TRBV19; j_gene: TRBJ1-1; CDR3aa: CASSRQGTSNTEAFF; CDR3nt: TGTGCCAGTAGTAGACAGGGCACATCGAACACTGAAGCTTTCTTT
abundance: .; d_gene: .; v_gene: TRBV7-9; j_gene: TRBJ2-3; CDR3aa: CASSLPWGEPDPDTQYF; CDR3nt: TGTGCCAGCAGCCTCCCCTGGGGGGAGCCCGACCCAGATACGCAGTATTTT
abundance: .; d_gene: .; v_gene: TRBV7-9; j_gene: TRBJ2-5; CDR3aa: CASSRPRHETQYF; CDR3nt: TGTGCCAGCTCCCGACCCCGGCACGAGACCCAGTACTTC
abundance: few; d_gene: TRBD1; v_gene: TRBV4-1; j_gene: TRBJ1-1; CDR3aa: CASSSVLGQGEGTEAFF; CDR3nt: TGCGCCAGCAGCTCCGTCCTGGGACAGGGTGAGGGCACTGAAGCTTTCTTT
abundance: .; d_gene: TRBD1; v_gene: TRBV9; j_gene: TRBJ1-2; CDR3aa: CASSPRRQGNYGYTF; CDR3nt: TGTGCCAGCAGCCCCAGACGACAGGGAAACTATGGCTACACCTTC
abundance: few; d_gene: TRBD2; v_gene: TRBV6-4; j_gene: TRBJ2-1; CDR3aa: CASSDSVGREVDEQFF; CDR3nt: TGTGCCAGCAGTGACTCGGTGGGGCGGGAGGTGGATGAGCAGTTCTTC
abundance: .; d_gene: TRBD1; v_gene: TRBV4-2; j_gene: TRBJ2-2; CDR3aa: CASSLGTGAVGELFF; CDR3nt: TGTGCCAGCAGCCTCGGGACAGGGGCCGTCGGGGAGCTGTTTTTT
abundance: .; d_gene: .; v_gene: TRBV5-5; j_gene: TRBJ2-3; CDR3aa: CASSLTGTGTDTQYF; CDR3nt: TGTGCCAGCAGCTTGACTGGGACTGGCACAGATACGCAGTATTTT
abundance: .; d_gene: TRBD1; v_gene: TRBV2; j_gene: TRBJ2-5; CDR3aa: CASSNQGAVEETQYF; CDR3nt: TGTGCCAGCAGCAACCAGGGGGCAGTCGAAGAGACCCAGTACTTC
abundance: .; d_gene: .; v_gene: TRBV5-4; j_gene: TRBJ2-6; CDR3aa: CASSPGGLAGANVLTF; CDR3nt: TGTGCCAGCAGCCCCGGAGGGCTAGCTGGGGCCAACGTCCTGACTTTC
abundance: .; d_gene: .; v_gene: TRBV6-5; j_gene: TRBJ1-5; CDR3aa: CASKVKALLNQPQHF; CDR3nt: TGTGCCAGCAAGGTTAAGGCGTTACTGAATCAGCCCCAGCATTTT
abundance: .; d_gene: .; v_gene: TRBV5-1; j_gene: TRBJ1-1; CDR3aa: CASSEGKGEAFF; CDR3nt: TGCGCCAGCAGCGAAGGGAAGGGTGAAGCTTTCTTT
abundance: few; d_gene: .; v_gene: TRBV6-1; j_gene: TRBJ1-1; CDR3aa: CASSEWGGRRAFF; CDR3nt: TGTGCCAGCAGTGAATGGGGAGGGAGGCGCGCTTTCTTT
abundance: few; d_gene: .; v_gene: TRBV9; j_gene: TRBJ1-2; CDR3aa: CASSVVSSGISGYTF; CDR3nt: TGTGCCAGCAGCGTAGTTTCGTCAGGGATTAGTGGCTACACCTTC
abundance: once; d_gene: TRBD2; v_gene: TRBV18; j_gene: TRBJ2-1; CDR3aa: CASSPGLADNEQFF; CDR3nt: TGTGCCAGCTCGCCGGGACTAGCGGACAATGAGCAGTTCTTC
abundance: .; d_gene: .; v_gene: TRBV13; j_gene: TRBJ1-2; CDR3aa: CASSLRDTDYGYTF; CDR3nt: TGTGCCAGCAGCCTACGGGATACGGACTATGGCTACACCTTC
abundance: .; d_gene: TRBD2; v_gene: TRBV18; j_gene: TRBJ2-7; CDR3aa: CASSPIPGLADLEQYF; CDR3nt: TGTGCCAGCTCACCTATTCCGGGACTAGCGGACCTGGAGCAGTACTTC
abundance: .; d_gene: .; v_gene: TRBV18; j_gene: TRBJ2-7; CDR3aa: CASSRDNGYEQYF; CDR3nt: TGTGCCAGCTCACGGGACAATGGCTACGAGCAGTACTTC
abundance: .; d_gene: .; v_gene: TRBV2; j_gene: TRBJ2-3; CDR3aa: CASTPAQQTTDTQYF; CDR3nt: TGTGCCAGCACCCCAGCGCAACAAACTACAGATACGCAGTATTTT
abundance: .; d_gene: .; v_gene: TRBV13; j_gene: TRBJ2-2; CDR3aa: CASTRFLTGELFF; CDR3nt: TGTGCCAGCACGAGATTTCTCACCGGGGAGCTGTTTTTT
abundance: .; d_gene: .; v_gene: TRBV11-2; j_gene: TRBJ1-1; CDR3aa: CASSLAGQLGTEAFF; CDR3nt: TGTGCCAGCAGCTTAGCTGGCCAGCTGGGCACTGAAGCTTTCTTT
abundance: .; d_gene: .; v_gene: TRBV2; j_gene: TRBJ1-1; CDR3aa: CASSELSRGKAFF; CDR3nt: TGTGCCAGCAGTGAACTCTCAAGGGGGAAAGCTTTCTTT
abundance: .; d_gene: .; v_gene: TRBV19; j_gene: TRBJ1-1; CDR3aa: CASTIGRWTNTEAFF; CDR3nt: TGTGCCAGTACTATAGGTAGGTGGACCAACACTGAAGCTTTCTTT
abundance: .; d_gene: TRBD2; v_gene: TRBV10-3; j_gene: TRBJ2-2; CDR3aa: CAIRTGTSGRGGTGELFF; CDR3nt: TGTGCCATCAGGACCGGGACTAGCGGGAGGGGAGGTACCGGGGAGCTGTTTTTT
abundance: .; d_gene: .; v_gene: TRBV5-1; j_gene: TRBJ2-3; CDR3aa: CASGRLTPDTQYF; CDR3nt: TGCGCCAGCGGACGACTTACCCCCGATACGCAGTATTTT